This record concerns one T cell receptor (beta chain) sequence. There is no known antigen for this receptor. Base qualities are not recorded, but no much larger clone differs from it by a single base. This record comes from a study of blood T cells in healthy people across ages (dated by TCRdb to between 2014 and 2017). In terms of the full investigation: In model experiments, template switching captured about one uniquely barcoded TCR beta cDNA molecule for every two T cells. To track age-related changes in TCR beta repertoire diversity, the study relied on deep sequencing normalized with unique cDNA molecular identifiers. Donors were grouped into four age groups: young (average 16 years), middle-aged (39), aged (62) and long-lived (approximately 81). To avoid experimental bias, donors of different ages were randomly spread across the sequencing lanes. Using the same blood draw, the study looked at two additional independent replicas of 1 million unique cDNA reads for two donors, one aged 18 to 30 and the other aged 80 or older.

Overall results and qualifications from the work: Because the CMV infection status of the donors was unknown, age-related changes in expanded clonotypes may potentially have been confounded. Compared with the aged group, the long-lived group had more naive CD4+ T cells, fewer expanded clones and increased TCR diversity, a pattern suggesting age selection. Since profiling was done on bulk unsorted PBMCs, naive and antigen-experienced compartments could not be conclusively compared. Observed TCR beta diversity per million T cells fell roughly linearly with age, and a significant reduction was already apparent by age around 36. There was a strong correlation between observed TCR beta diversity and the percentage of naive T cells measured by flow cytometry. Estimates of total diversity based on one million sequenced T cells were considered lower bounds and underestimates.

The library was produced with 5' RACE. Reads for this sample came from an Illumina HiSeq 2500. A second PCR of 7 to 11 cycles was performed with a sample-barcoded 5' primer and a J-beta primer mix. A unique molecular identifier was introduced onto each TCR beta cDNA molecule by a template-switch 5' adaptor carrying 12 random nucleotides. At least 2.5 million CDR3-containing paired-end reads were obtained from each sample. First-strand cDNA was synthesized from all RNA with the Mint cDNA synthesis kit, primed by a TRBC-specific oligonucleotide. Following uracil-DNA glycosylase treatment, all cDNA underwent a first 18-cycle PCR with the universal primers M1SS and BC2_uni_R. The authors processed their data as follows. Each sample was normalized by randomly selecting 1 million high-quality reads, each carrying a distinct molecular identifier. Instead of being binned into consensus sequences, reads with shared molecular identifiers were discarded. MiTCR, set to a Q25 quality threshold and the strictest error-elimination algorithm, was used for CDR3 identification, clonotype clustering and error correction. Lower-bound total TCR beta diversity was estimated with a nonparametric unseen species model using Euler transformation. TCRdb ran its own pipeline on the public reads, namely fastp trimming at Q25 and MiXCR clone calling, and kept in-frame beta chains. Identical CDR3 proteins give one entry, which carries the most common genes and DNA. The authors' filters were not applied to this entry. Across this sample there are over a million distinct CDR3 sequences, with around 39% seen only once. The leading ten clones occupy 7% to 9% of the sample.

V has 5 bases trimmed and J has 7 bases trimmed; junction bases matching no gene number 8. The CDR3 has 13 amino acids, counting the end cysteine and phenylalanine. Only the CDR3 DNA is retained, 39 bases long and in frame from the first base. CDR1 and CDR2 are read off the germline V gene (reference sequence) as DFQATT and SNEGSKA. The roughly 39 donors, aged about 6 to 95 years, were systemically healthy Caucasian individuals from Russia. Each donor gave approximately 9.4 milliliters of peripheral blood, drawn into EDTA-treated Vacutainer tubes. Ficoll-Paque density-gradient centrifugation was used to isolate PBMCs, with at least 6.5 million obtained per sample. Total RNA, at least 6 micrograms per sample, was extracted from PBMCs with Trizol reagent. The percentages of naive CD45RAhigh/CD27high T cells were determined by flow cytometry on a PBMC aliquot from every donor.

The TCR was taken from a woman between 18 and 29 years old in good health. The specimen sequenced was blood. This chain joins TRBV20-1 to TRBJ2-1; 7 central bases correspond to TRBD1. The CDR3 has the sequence CSALRDRNNEQFF. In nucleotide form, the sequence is TGCAGTGCTCTCCGGGACAGAAATAATGAGCAGTTCTTC.